This T cell receptor beta chain was identified during a study of low-dose radiotherapy and immunotherapy resistance in tumors. Study-wide context: Every two weeks patients got nivolumab 240 mg flat dose, plus ipilimumab 1 mg/kg every six weeks, intravenously. The 200 mg/m2 dose of intravenous cyclophosphamide was given every two weeks, one day before radiation and immunotherapy.

This clonotype was counted at least ten times. The germline V gene has CDR1 SGHRS and CDR2 YFSETQ. The CDR3 runs to 14 residues. V was cut by 3 bases and J by 1 base, with 7 bases left in between. cDNA synthesis used a TRAV/TRBV-specific primer set for both chains. The PCR that amplified TCRs ran for 20 to 25 cycles, relying on a constant-region primer and a V-primer adapter. A single record per CDR3 protein comes from TCRdb applying MiXCR to the reads. The data show tens of thousands of distinct CDR3 sequences, about 25% seen once. Noted time point: after trial treatment. Indicated treatment: LDRT plus nivolumab, ipilimumab, low-dose cyclophosphamide and aspirin (RACIN trial). Each patient who was eligible had an advanced solid tumor with no tumor-infiltrating lymphocytes.

The chain carries TRBV5-1 and TRBJ2-2; a weak D match, TRBD1 (6 bases). The specimen comprised PBMCs, sampled after low-dose radiotherapy plus immunotherapy. The clonotype was recovered from a male donor with prostate cancer. In nucleotides, the CDR3 is TGCGCCAGCAGCTCGACAGGGAACACCGGGGAGCTGTTTTTT. Translating gives CASSSTGNTGELFF.